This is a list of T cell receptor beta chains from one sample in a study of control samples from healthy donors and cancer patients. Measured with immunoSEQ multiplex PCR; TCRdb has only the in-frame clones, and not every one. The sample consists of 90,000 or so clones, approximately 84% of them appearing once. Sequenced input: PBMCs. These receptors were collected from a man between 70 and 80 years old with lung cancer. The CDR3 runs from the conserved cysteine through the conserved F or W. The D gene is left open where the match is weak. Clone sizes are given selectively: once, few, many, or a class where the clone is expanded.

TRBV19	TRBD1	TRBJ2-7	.	CASSISGTGSIEQYF	TGTGCCAGTAGTATCTCCGGGACAGGGAGTATCGAGCAGTACTTC
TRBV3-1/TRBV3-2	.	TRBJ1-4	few	CASSQDGGYNEKLFF	TGTGCCAGCAGCCAAGATGGAGGGTATAATGAAAAACTGTTTTTT
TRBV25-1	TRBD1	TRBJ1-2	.	CASRTAGGRGYTF	TGTGCCAGCAGAACCGCAGGGGGCAGGGGCTACACCTTC
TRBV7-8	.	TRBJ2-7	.	CASSPTGAGYEQYF	TGTGCCAGCAGCCCGACCGGGGCCGGTTACGAGCAGTACTTC
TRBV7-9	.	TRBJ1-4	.	CASSPSEKANEKLFF	TGTGCCAGCAGCCCCTCTGAGAAGGCTAATGAAAAACTGTTTTTT
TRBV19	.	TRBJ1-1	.	CASSIDRGKIEAFF	TGTGCCAGTAGTATAGATCGGGGGAAAATTGAAGCTTTCTTT
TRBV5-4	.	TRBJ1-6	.	CASSLAQGKYNSPLHF	TGTGCCAGCAGCTTGGCACAGGGAAAGTATAATTCACCCCTCCACTTT
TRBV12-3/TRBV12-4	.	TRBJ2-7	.	CASTKGGLGEQYF	TGTGCCAGCACAAAGGGGGGCCTCGGTGAGCAGTACTTC
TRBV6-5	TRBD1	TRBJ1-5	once	CASVSLTGVQPQHF	TGTGCCAGCGTTTCACTTACAGGGGTACAGCCCCAGCATTTT
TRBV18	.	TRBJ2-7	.	CASSPPLSYEQYF	TGTGCCAGCTCACCCCCCCTCTCCTACGAGCAGTACTTC
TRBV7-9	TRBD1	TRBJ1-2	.	CASSSGQDDGYTF	TGTGCCAGCAGCTCGGGACAGGATGATGGCTACACCTTC
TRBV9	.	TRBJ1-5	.	CASSVEGGPQPQHF	TGTGCCAGCAGCGTAGAGGGGGGCCCTCAGCCCCAGCATTTT
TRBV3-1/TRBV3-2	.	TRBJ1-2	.	CASSPRHSKGYGYTF	TGTGCCAGCAGCCCCAGACACTCTAAGGGGTATGGCTACACCTTC
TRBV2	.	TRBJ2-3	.	CASTVSGGETDTQYF	TGTGCCAGCACCGTCTCTGGGGGCGAGACAGATACGCAGTATTTT
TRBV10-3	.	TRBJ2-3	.	CAISDTVTSTDTQYF	TGTGCCATCAGTGATACGGTTACTAGCACAGATACGCAGTATTTT
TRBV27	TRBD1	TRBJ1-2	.	CASSLYRQGRGKDGYTF	TGTGCCAGCAGTTTATATCGACAGGGACGGGGTAAAGATGGCTACACCTTC
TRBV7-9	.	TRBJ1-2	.	CASSPRNSRDINYGYTF	TGTGCCAGCAGCCCCCGAAACTCCCGGGACATCAACTATGGCTACACCTTC
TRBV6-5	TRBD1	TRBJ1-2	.	CASTAQGRDYGYTF	TGTGCCAGCACCGCACAGGGGCGGGACTATGGCTACACCTTC
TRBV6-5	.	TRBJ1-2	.	CASSYDTGGYGYTF	TGTGCCAGCAGTTACGACACGGGGGGCTATGGCTACACCTTC
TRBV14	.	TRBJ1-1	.	CASSPQGPNTEAFF	TGTGCCAGCAGCCCCCAGGGCCCGAACACTGAAGCTTTCTTT
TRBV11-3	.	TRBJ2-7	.	CASSLLGQSGSYEQYF	TGTGCCAGCAGCTTATTGGGACAATCAGGCTCCTACGAGCAGTACTTC
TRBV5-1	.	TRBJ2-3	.	CASSPATGGKPDTQYF	TGCGCCAGCAGCCCCGCCACGGGTGGGAAACCAGATACGCAGTATTTT
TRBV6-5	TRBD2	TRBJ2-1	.	CASSYFSGGADEQFF	TGTGCCAGCAGTTACTTTTCGGGGGGGGCCGATGAGCAGTTCTTC
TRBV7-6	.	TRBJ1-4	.	CASSLVGTRNEKLFF	TGTGCCAGCAGCTTAGTCGGGACAAGGAATGAAAAACTGTTTTTT
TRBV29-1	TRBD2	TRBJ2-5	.	CTTSGGAETQYF	TGCACCACTAGCGGGGGGGCGGAGACCCAGTACTTC
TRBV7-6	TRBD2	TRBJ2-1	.	CASSSAGGGSSSYNEQFF	TGTGCCAGCAGCTCGGCTGGCGGGGGTTCCAGCTCCTACAATGAGCAGTTCTTC
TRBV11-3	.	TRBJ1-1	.	CASSMDGNTEAFF	TGTGCCAGCAGCATGGACGGGAACACTGAAGCTTTCTTT
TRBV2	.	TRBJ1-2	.	CASSSVGGQSGYTF	TGTGCCAGCAGCAGTGTCGGGGGCCAGAGTGGCTACACCTTC
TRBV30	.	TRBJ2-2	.	CAWSVENTGELFF	TGTGCCTGGAGTGTAGAGAACACCGGGGAGCTGTTTTTT